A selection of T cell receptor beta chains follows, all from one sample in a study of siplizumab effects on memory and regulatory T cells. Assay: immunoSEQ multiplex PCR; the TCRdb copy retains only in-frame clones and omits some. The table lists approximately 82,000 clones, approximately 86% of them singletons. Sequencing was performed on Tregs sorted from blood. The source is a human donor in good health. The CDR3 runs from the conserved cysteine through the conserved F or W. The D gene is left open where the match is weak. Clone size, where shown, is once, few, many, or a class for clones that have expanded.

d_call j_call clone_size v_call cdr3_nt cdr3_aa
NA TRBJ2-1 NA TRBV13 TGTGCCAGCAGCCCCTACCTCACCTACAATGAGCAGTTCTTC CASSPYLTYNEQFF
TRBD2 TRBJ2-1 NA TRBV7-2 TGTGCCAGCAGCACTACTAGCGGGGGGCCTTACAATGAGCAGTTCTTC CASSTTSGGPYNEQFF
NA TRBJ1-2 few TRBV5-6 TGTGCCAGCAGCTTGGTTTTCCAGTACACCTTC CASSLVFQYTF
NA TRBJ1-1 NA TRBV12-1 TGTGCCAGCAGCTTTAATACTGAAGCTTTCTTT CASSFNTEAFF
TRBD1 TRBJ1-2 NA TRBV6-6 TGTGCCAGCAGTTACTCGATGGGACAGGGGGCTAGTGGCTACACCTTC CASSYSMGQGASGYTF
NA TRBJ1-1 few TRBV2 TGTGCCAGCAAAGGGGTAGAGGACAAGAACACTGAAGCTTTCTTT CASKGVEDKNTEAFF
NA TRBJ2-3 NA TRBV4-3 TGCGCCAGCAGCCAAAGGGGGGGGGCTTCAGATACGCAGTATTTT CASSQRGGASDTQYF
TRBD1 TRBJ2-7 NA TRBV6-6 TGTGCCAGCACCGGGACAGGGGGCTACGAGCAGTACTTC CASTGTGGYEQYF
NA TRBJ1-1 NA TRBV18 TGTGCCAGCTCCACAGAGGCTGAAGCTTTCTTT CASSTEAEAFF
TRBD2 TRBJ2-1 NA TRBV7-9 TGTGCCAGCAAGACTAGCGGATACAATGAGCAGTTCTTC CASKTSGYNEQFF
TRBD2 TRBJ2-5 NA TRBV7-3 TGTGCCAGCAGCAGACTAGCGGGGGTCCAAGAGACCCAGTACTTC CASSRLAGVQETQYF
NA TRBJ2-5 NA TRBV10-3 TGTCCCATCAGTGAGTCCCGGGGATTCCAAGAGACCCAGTACTTC CPISESRGFQETQYF
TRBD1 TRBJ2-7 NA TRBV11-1 TGTGCCAGCAGCTGGGGGCTAGGACAGGGGGCAGCGGAGCAGTACTTC CASSWGLGQGAAEQYF
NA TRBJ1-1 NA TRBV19 TGTGCCAGTAGTAGTTGGGCCATGAACACTGAAGCTTTCTTT CASSSWAMNTEAFF
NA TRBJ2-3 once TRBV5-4 TGTGCCAGCAGCTTGAAGGGTGGAGATACGCAGTATTTT CASSLKGGDTQYF
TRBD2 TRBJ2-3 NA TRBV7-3 TGTGCCAGCAGCCTAGCGGGGGGCCATTCAGATACGCAGTATTTT CASSLAGGHSDTQYF
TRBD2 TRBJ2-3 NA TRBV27 TGTGCCAGCAGTTTTTTCCGGGGGGGGGTAACAGATACGCAGTATTTT CASSFFRGGVTDTQYF
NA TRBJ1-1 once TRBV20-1 TGCAGCCTTCTCCGTTCCACTGAAGCTTTCTTT CSLLRSTEAFF
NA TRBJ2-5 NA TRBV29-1 TGCAGCGTTGTTGTCGGGGAAGAGACCCAGTACTTC CSVVVGEETQYF
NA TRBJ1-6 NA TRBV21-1 TGTGCCAGCAGCAAAGCGCCGGACAGAAGCTCCTATAATTCACCCCTCCACTTT CASSKAPDRSSYNSPLHF
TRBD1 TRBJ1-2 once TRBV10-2 TGCGCCACCAGAACTAAGGGGGCCAGCCTCTATGGCTACACCTTC CATRTKGASLYGYTF
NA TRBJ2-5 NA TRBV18 TGTGCCAGCTCCCCCGGAGGGGTAGGCGAGACCCAGTACTTC CASSPGGVGETQYF
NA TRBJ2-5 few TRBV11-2 TGTGCCAGCAGCTGGACCATACAAGAGACCCAGTACTTC CASSWTIQETQYF
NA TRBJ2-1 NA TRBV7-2 TGTGCCAGCAGCTCAGGCTATGAGCAGTTCTTC CASSSGYEQFF
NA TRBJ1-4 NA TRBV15 TGTGCCACCAGCAGAGGGGACATGGCATTTGAAAAACTGTTTTTT CATSRGDMAFEKLFF
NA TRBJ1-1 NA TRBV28 TGTGCCAGCAGTTCCGGTGGCAAGAAGAACACTGAAGCTTTCTTT CASSSGGKKNTEAFF
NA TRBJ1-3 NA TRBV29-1 TGCAGCGTTCGGGCAGGGGAAGCGGGAAACACCATATATTTT CSVRAGEAGNTIYF
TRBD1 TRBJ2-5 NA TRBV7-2 TGTGCCAGCAGCTTACAGAGGGGGCGGGAGACCCAGTACTTC CASSLQRGRETQYF
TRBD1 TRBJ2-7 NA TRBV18 TGTGCCAGCTCACCCGGGACAGGGGACGAGCAGTACTTC CASSPGTGDEQYF
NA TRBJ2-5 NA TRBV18 TGTGCCAGCTCACCCAGGGGAATCGGGGAGACCCAGTACTTC CASSPRGIGETQYF
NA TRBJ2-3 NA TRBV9 TGTGCCAGCTCCCCCGCCGTGGGCGATACGCAGTATTTT CASSPAVGDTQYF
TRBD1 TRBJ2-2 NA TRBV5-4 TGTGCCAGCAGCCCGGGACAGGTCACCGGGGAGCTGTTTTTT CASSPGQVTGELFF
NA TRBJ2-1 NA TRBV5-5 TGTGCCAGCAGCTTGGGGGGAGGACAGTTCTACAATGAGCAGTTCTTC CASSLGGGQFYNEQFF
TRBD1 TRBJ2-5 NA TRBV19 TGTGCCAGTAGTGCCTCTGGGACAGCGCGTACCCAGTACTTC CASSASGTARTQYF
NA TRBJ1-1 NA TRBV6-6 TGTGCCAGCAGTTACTCGGGGGGCAAAATGGGTTTCTTT CASSYSGGKMGFF
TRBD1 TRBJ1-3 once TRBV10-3 TGTGCCATCAGGCCCCAGGGGGCGACAGGAAACACCATATATTTT CAIRPQGATGNTIYF
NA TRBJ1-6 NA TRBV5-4 TGTGCCAGCAGCCCCGGGACATGGATGAGCTCCTATAATTCACCCCTCCACTTT CASSPGTWMSSYNSPLHF
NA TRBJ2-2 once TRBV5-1 TGCGCCAGCAATTCCGGAGGGTTAGGGGAGCTGTTTTTT CASNSGGLGELFF
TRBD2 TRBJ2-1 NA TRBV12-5 TGTGCTAGTGGGACCGGGACTAGCCCCCATGAGCAGTTCTTC CASGTGTSPHEQFF
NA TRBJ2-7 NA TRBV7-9 TGTGCCAGCAGCCCCGTAGGACTCTACGAGCAGTACTTC CASSPVGLYEQYF
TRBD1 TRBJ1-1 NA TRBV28 TGTGCCAGCAGTTTACACCCGACAGTGACAGGGGCGACTGAAGCTTTCTTT CASSLHPTVTGATEAFF
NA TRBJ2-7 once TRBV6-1 TGTGCCAGCAGGCGCGGGGTCGAGCAGTACTTC CASRRGVEQYF
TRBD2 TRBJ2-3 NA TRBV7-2 TGTGCCAGCAGCTCCAGGACTAGCTCAAGGGATACGCAGTATTTT CASSSRTSSRDTQYF
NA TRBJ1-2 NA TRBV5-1 TGCGCCAGCAGCTTCATATCCGGGGGCTACACCTTC CASSFISGGYTF
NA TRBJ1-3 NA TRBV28 TGTGCCAGCAGTTTATCAGACACTTTACACTCTGGAAACACCATATATTTT CASSLSDTLHSGNTIYF
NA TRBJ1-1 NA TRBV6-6 TGTGCCAGCAGTTACGACCTAAACACTGAAGCTTTCTTT CASSYDLNTEAFF
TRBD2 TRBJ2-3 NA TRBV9 TGTGCCAGCAGCCCCGGACTAGGGTCTGATACGCAGTATTTT CASSPGLGSDTQYF
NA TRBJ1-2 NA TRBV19 TGTGCCAGTACTGAACGACAGCCCTATGGCTACACCTTC CASTERQPYGYTF
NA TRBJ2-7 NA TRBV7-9 TGTGCCAGCAGCCCGGGTAACGAGCAGTACTTC CASSPGNEQYF
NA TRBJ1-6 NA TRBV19 TGTGCCAGTAGTACGAGCTCCTATAATTCACCCCTCCACTTT CASSTSSYNSPLHF
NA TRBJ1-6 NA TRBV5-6 TGTGCCAGCAGCTTGCCCCGTGGGGTGGGGAATTCACCCCTCCACTTT CASSLPRGVGNSPLHF
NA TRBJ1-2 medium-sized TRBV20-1 TGCAGTGCTAATGGCTACACCTTC CSANGYTF
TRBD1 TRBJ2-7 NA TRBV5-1 TGCGCCAGCAGCTTGGTCGCAGGGGGTATTTTCGAGCAGTACTTC CASSLVAGGIFEQYF
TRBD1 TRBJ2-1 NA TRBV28 TGTGCCAGCACTATGGACAGGGTATACAATGAGCAGTTCTTC CASTMDRVYNEQFF
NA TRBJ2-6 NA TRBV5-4 TGTGCCAGCAGCTTGGCCCACTCTGGGGCCAACGTCCTGACTTTC CASSLAHSGANVLTF
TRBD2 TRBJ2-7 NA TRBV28 TGTGCCAGCAGTTCGTTGACTAGCGGTTCCTACGAGCAGTACTTC CASSSLTSGSYEQYF
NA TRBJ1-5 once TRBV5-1 TGCGCCAGCAGCTTGGGTCAGCCCAATCAGCCCCAGCATTTT CASSLGQPNQPQHF
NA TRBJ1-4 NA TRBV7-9 TGTGCCAGCAGCCCTCGAGGAGGTACGGGGGAAAAACTGTTTTTT CASSPRGGTGEKLFF
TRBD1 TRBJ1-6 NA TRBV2 TGTGCCAGCCAACGACAGGGGAATTCACCCCTCCACTTT CASQRQGNSPLHF
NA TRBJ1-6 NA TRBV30 TGTGCCTGGAGTGGCTCCGGGGGGGACCCTTCACCCCTCCACTTT CAWSGSGGDPSPLHF